The rows below give T cell receptor beta chains drawn from one sample of a study of beta chain features in type 1 diabetes. The protocol was immunoSEQ multiplex PCR, while the TCRdb copy is restricted to in-frame clones and leaves out a portion. The table has roughly 160,000 clones, 6% to 9% seen once. Sequencing was carried out using central memory CD4+ T cells from blood. The receptor source for this set is a man between 18 and 35 years old with type 1 diabetes. CDR3s include the opening cysteine and the closing phenylalanine or tryptophan. Fields, in order: D gene, clone size, V gene, J gene, CDR3 DNA, CDR3 protein. The D gene is left open where the match is weak. The size of a clone is reported for some rows only, either as once, few or many, or as a class for expanded clones.

TRBD2	few	TRBV6-6	TRBJ2-3	TGTGCCAGCAGCCAGGGACTAGCGGGAAACACAGATACGCAGTATTTT	CASSQGLAGNTDTQYF
TRBD1	.	TRBV27	TRBJ1-1	TGTGCCAGCAGCCTTAGACAGGGGGGACTTAGGGAGGCTTTCTTT	CASSLRQGGLREAFF
.	few	TRBV28	TRBJ2-7	TGTGCCAGCAGTCCCCACTCCCCCGGGACCTACGAGCAGTACTTC	CASSPHSPGTYEQYF
.	few	TRBV6-6	TRBJ2-1	TGTGCCAGCAGTGGGTATTACTCCGGGACTGGTCGGTTCTTC	CASSGYYSGTGRFF
.	.	TRBV5-1	TRBJ2-1	TGCGCCAGCAGCCTGGGGACTTTCAATGAGCAGTTCTTC	CASSLGTFNEQFF
TRBD2	.	TRBV9	TRBJ2-3	TGTGCCAGCAGCCCTACTAGCGGGAGCACAGATACGCAGTATTTT	CASSPTSGSTDTQYF
.	.	TRBV28	TRBJ1-1	TGTGCCAGCAGCCACGGCACAGGGTGGAACACTGAAGCTTTCTTT	CASSHGTGWNTEAFF
TRBD1	.	TRBV14	TRBJ1-6	TGTGCCAGCAGCCAAGAAAGGGGGCTATATAATTCACCCCTCCACTTT	CASSQERGLYNSPLHF
TRBD2	.	TRBV27	TRBJ2-7	TGTGCCAGCAGTCTCAAACTAGCGGGAGTAATCTACGAGCAGTACTTC	CASSLKLAGVIYEQYF
.	many	TRBV15	TRBJ1-5	TGTGCCACCAGCTGGGGCACCAATCAGCCCCAGCATTTT	CATSWGTNQPQHF
.	few	TRBV7-8	TRBJ1-1	TGTGCCAGCAGCATACAGGGTAACACTGAAGCTTTCTTT	CASSIQGNTEAFF
.	.	TRBV6-5	TRBJ2-7	TGTGCCAGCAGTTCTTACAGACGTAATAACTACGAGCAGTACTTC	CASSSYRRNNYEQYF
.	few	TRBV10-3	TRBJ2-7	TGTGCCATCAGTGATTTCACCGGGACTCGCTCCTACGAGCAGTACTTC	CAISDFTGTRSYEQYF
TRBD2	.	TRBV19	TRBJ2-1	TGTGCCAGTAGTTATACTAGCGGGAGTGGGAATGAGCAGTTCTTC	CASSYTSGSGNEQFF
TRBD1	few	TRBV5-4	TRBJ1-6	TGTGCCAGCAGCCTGGGACAGGGGAGGAGGTCACCCCTCCACTTT	CASSLGQGRRSPLHF
.	.	TRBV19	TRBJ1-5	TGTGCCAGTACGAAGGGTATAGGGCGGGGAAATCAGCCCCAGCATTTT	CASTKGIGRGNQPQHF
TRBD2	.	TRBV30	TRBJ2-5	TGTGCCTGGAGTCCTAGCGGAGAGACCCAGTACTTC	CAWSPSGETQYF
TRBD2	few	TRBV11-1	TRBJ2-1	TGTGCCAGCAGCTCCCGGGGGGGTAGCGGGAGCTCCTACAATGAGCAGTTCTTC	CASSSRGGSGSSYNEQFF
.	few	TRBV18	TRBJ2-7	TGTGCCAGCTCAGGAGGGGAACCCATTTCTTCCTACGAGCAGTACTTC	CASSGGEPISSYEQYF
.	few	TRBV5-5	TRBJ1-5	TGTGCCAGCAGTGGAGCGGGCGGCAATCAGCCCCAGCATTTT	CASSGAGGNQPQHF
TRBD2	few	TRBV7-2	TRBJ2-7	TGTGCCAGCAGACAAGGACTAGCATCCTACGAGCAGTACTTC	CASRQGLASYEQYF
.	few	TRBV11-2	TRBJ1-1	TGTGCCAGCAGCTTAGGACCGGGGATGAACACTGAAGCTTTCTTT	CASSLGPGMNTEAFF
TRBD1	.	TRBV18	TRBJ2-1	TGTGCCAGCTCATCGCAGGGGGTTCAGGCCCAGGATGAGCAGTTCTTC	CASSSQGVQAQDEQFF
TRBD1	.	TRBV18	TRBJ1-5	TGTGCCAGCTCACCATTCGGGACAGAGAGCAATCAGCCCCAGCATTTT	CASSPFGTESNQPQHF
.	.	TRBV7-9	TRBJ2-2	TGCGCCAGCAGCCAAACGAACACCGGGGAGCTGTTTTTT	CASSQTNTGELFF
TRBD2	few	TRBV30	TRBJ2-7	TGTGCCTGGAGTGTTTCCCCAGACGGGACTAGCGGGAGGGCCGGGCAGTACTTC	CAWSVSPDGTSGRAGQYF
TRBD1	.	TRBV5-1	TRBJ2-7	TGCGCCAGCAGCCCTGATCAGGGGGCAGCGGTAAACGAGCAGTACTTC	CASSPDQGAAVNEQYF
TRBD2	.	TRBV30	TRBJ2-1	TGTGCCTGGAGAACCGGGACTAGCCTGTACAATGAGCAGTTCTTC	CAWRTGTSLYNEQFF
.	many	TRBV5-4	TRBJ2-2	TGTGCCAGCAGCTTGGATCTGGGGCGGGAGCTGTTTTTT	CASSLDLGRELFF
.	few	TRBV19	TRBJ2-2	TGTGCCAGTAGACCCGACCTCCAGGGAATCGCGAACACCGGGGAGCTGTTTTTT	CASRPDLQGIANTGELFF
TRBD2	.	TRBV7-9	TRBJ2-1	TGTGCCAGCAGCCCTACGCGGGGGTTAGGGAGGGACAATGAGCAGTTCTTC	CASSPTRGLGRDNEQFF
TRBD1	.	TRBV5-1	TRBJ1-5	TGCGCCAGCAGCCCCGGACAGGGGGCCGACTACAATCAGCCCCAGCATTTT	CASSPGQGADYNQPQHF
TRBD1	.	TRBV7-2	TRBJ1-6	TGTGCCAGCAGCGTCGGACAGGGGGCGCCTTCCAATTCACCCCTCCACTTT	CASSVGQGAPSNSPLHF
TRBD2	few	TRBV29-1	TRBJ2-1	TGCAGCGTTGGAGGTAGCGGGGGGGACAATGAGCAGTTCTTC	CSVGGSGGDNEQFF
.	few	TRBV4-1	TRBJ1-2	TGCGCCAGCAGCCAAGATCCAACAGGCCAGGGTGGCTACACCTTC	CASSQDPTGQGGYTF
TRBD1	few	TRBV6-1	TRBJ2-7	TGTGCCAGCACCCTCAGACAGGGTCTTAACGAGCAGTACTTC	CASTLRQGLNEQYF
TRBD2	.	TRBV10-2	TRBJ2-7	TGCGCCAGCAGTGACCCAGCGGGGGGTGTCGGGCAGTACTTC	CASSDPAGGVGQYF
.	.	TRBV2	TRBJ2-4	TGTGCCAGCGGTAAGGCGGGGGCAAGCACTAGCGTTCAGTACTTC	CASGKAGASTSVQYF
.	few	TRBV4-2	TRBJ2-7	TGTGCCAGCAGCTCCCAGGGTCCCTACGAGCAGTACTTC	CASSSQGPYEQYF
.	few	TRBV6-5	TRBJ2-6	TGTGCCAGCATGGATGGGGGGTCTGGGGCCAACGTCCTGACTTTC	CASMDGGSGANVLTF
TRBD1	.	TRBV5-4	TRBJ2-3	TGTGCCAGCAGCTTGGCATTCACAGGGGTGGGATCGCAGTATTTT	CASSLAFTGVGSQYF
TRBD2	few	TRBV28	TRBJ2-5	TGTGCCAGCAGGGGGGGGTCTCTCAGGACCCAGTACTTC	CASRGGSLRTQYF